The next 14 T cell receptor beta chains were all read from a single sample in a study of control samples from healthy donors and cancer patients. The data were produced by immunoSEQ multiplex PCR, yet TCRdb's version contains in-frame clones alone and is incomplete. Found here are 130,000 or so clones, about 92% of them singletons; the top ten hold 2.1%. Material: blood. Every receptor here comes from a woman aged 45-65 years in good health.

The V call is TRBV7-9, the J call TRBJ2-6, with TRBD1 as a possible D gene (6 bases). The length of the CDR3 is 16 residues. The germline V gene encodes CDR1 SEHNR and CDR2 FQNEAQ (reference sequence). Trimming cost V 3 bases and J 0 bases, with 9 bases left between them. CDR3 DNA sequence: TGTGCCAGCAGCTTTACAGGGCACTCTGGGGCCAACGTCCTGACTTTC. Encoded protein: CASSFTGHSGANVLTF.

The V gene is TRBV20-1, the J gene TRBJ2-7; 8 positions agree with TRBD2. V gave up 3 bases and J gave up 2 bases; unmatched junction bases: 9. The CDR3 is made up of 15 amino acids. The germline CDR1 and CDR2 sequences are DFQATT and SNEGSKA (reference sequence). The CDR3 nucleotides read TGCAGTGCTAGTCCGACTAGCGTAAGAGCCTACGAGCAGTACTTC. Encoded protein: CSASPTSVRAYEQYF.

The genes are TRBV7-6 and TRBJ2-1, with 9 bases matching TRBD2. From germline, CDR1 is SGHVS and CDR2 FNYEAQ. CDR3 size: 15 residues. The V segment lost 2 bases and the J segment 7 bases; nucleotides outside the gene matches: 6. This chain's CDR3 is CASSLFSGGKNEQFF. Written as DNA, the CDR3 is TGTGCCAGCAGCTTATTCAGCGGGGGGAAAAATGAGCAGTTCTTC.

The chain has TRBV15 and TRBJ2-2; tentatively, D is TRBD2 (6 bases). The CDR3 spans 17 residues. The ends were cut back, 4 bases at V and 0 bases at J, with 15 bases in the middle. From germline, CDR1 is LNHNV and CDR2 YYDKDF (reference sequence). This CDR3 is CATSTRSGDTNTGELFF. The CDR3 DNA sequence: TGTGCCACCAGCACCAGATCGGGGGATACGAACACCGGGGAGCTGTTTTTT.

This chain uses TRBV30 with TRBJ1-2; 8 nucleotides agree with TRBD1. Germline CDR1 is GTSNPN and CDR2 is SVGIG (reference sequence). The CDR3 spans 15 residues. With 2 bases clipped from V and 8 bases from J, the junction kept 13 bases outside the gene matches. CDR3 in DNA: TGTGCCTGGAGTTCACGGACAGGGAGTTACGGAGGCTACACCTTC. Its protein product is CAWSSRTGSYGGYTF.

This chain joins TRBV9 and TRBJ1-5; tentative D call: TRBD1 (5 bases). This CDR3 has 15 residues. Deletions cut 4 bases from V and 1 base from J, with 12 bases between. The germline gives CDR1 SGDLS, CDR2 YYNGEE. CDR3 DNA sequence: TGTGCCAGCAGCCCTCTGGCAGGGAGCAATCAGCCCCAGCATTTT. It encodes CASSPLAGSNQPQHF.

The gene calls are TRBV27 and TRBJ1-2; 9 positions agree with TRBD1. The J segment lost 3 bases and the V segment lost 6 bases, leaving 11 bases of the junction unmatched. Germline loops: CDR1 MNHEY, CDR2 SMNVEV (reference sequence). The CDR3 sequence is 16 residues long. In DNA, the CDR3 is TGTGCCAGCAGACTACTAGGGACAGGGTTGCACTATGGCTACACCTTC. It specifies CASRLLGTGLHYGYTF.

The chain employs TRBV19 and TRBJ1-2; TRBD1 matches at 12 bases. Germline V gives CDR1 LNHDA, CDR2 SQIVND (reference sequence). The CDR3 totals 13 residues. Trimming took 9 bases from V and 8 from J; bases not matched to a gene: 7. CDR3 nucleotides: TGTGCCAGCCAAATTGGGACAGGGGGCGGCTACACCTTC. This gives the protein CASQIGTGGGYTF.

The V call is TRBV19, the J call TRBJ2-2; TRBD2 matches 11 bases. Germline loops: CDR1 LNHDA, CDR2 SQIVND (reference sequence). The junction had 7 bases not matched to a gene; V was cut back by 5 bases and J by 2 bases. The CDR3 consists of 17 residues. The CDR3 loop is CASSLGTSGSNTGELFF. In DNA, the CDR3 is TGTGCCAGTAGTTTGGGGACTAGCGGATCAAACACCGGGGAGCTGTTTTTT.

This chain links TRBV28 with TRBJ1-1; a possible D gene is TRBD1 (6 bases). The V and J ends lost 6 bases and 7 bases respectively, with 12 bases between them. CDR3 length equals 12 residues. Germline V gene data show CDR1 as MDHEN and CDR2 as SYDVKM. The CDR3 DNA reads as TGTGCCAGCAGCTCGACAGGTTTTGAAGCTTTCTTT. Amino acids: CASSSTGFEAFF.

Concerning this clone: The sample contains more than one DNA sequence encoding this CDR3. J is TRBJ1-1 and V is TRBV12-3 or TRBV12-4; no reliable D call. Trimming cost V 0 bases and J 4 bases, with 3 bases left between them. The length of the CDR3 is 12 residues. CDR3 in DNA: TGTGCCAGCAGTTTAGCGGTCACTGAAGCTTTCTTT. This encodes CASSLAVTEAFF.

V usage is TRBV28 and J usage is TRBJ2-5; D gene uncertain. Trimming pared 5 bases from V and 5 bases from J, leaving 12 bases between. The length of the CDR3 is 13 residues. Germline lookup yields CDR1 MDHEN and CDR2 SYDVKM. The CDR3 spells CASSQPMGETQYF. The CDR3 DNA reads TGTGCCAGCAGTCAACCGATGGGGGAGACCCAGTACTTC.

The J gene is TRBJ1-2, the V gene TRBV15; 7 positions agree with TRBD1. With V trimmed by 0 bases and J by 8 bases, 9 bases remained unmatched. Germline CDR1 is LNHNV and CDR2 is YYDKDF (reference sequence). The CDR3 covers 15 residues. CDR3 sequence: CATSRDGDRVGGYTF. CDR3 sequence (DNA): TGTGCCACCAGCAGAGATGGAGACAGGGTAGGCGGCTACACCTTC.

The DNA of the CDR3 is TGTGCCAGCAGCTCAACCGCAGGGTATAGCAATCAGCCCCAGCATTTT. This sequence encodes CASSSTAGYSNQPQHF. The rearrangement joins TRBV28 to TRBJ1-5, with TRBD1 as a possible D gene (5 bases). CDR1 MDHEN and CDR2 SYDVKM come from the germline V gene. V lost 6 bases, J lost 0 bases, and 15 bases lay in between. The CDR3 consists of 16 residues.